The 23 T cell receptor beta chains presented below share a single source sample, sequenced in a study of blood T cell repertoires in COVID-19. Libraries were prepared by immunoSEQ multiplex PCR; TCRdb keeps only in-frame clonotypes and omits some of them. The sample holds tens of thousands of clones, 75% to 90% seen once. What was sequenced was peripheral blood. These receptors were obtained from a human donor in a cohort sampled during active COVID-19.

This clone was detected a few times. The chain couples TRBV28 to TRBJ2-7, with no clear D. Germline assignment: CDR1 MDHEN and CDR2 SYDVKM. V dropped 5 bases and J dropped 4 bases, with 12 bases sitting between them. The CDR3 is 13 residues long. The CDR3 region has the DNA TGTGCCAGCAGTGTCGACACGACGTACGAGCAGTACTTC. This codes for CASSVDTTYEQYF.

The chain combines TRBV4-3 with TRBJ2-5; maybe TRBD1 (5 bases). Germline CDR1 is LGHNA and CDR2 is YSLEER. This CDR3 spans 16 amino acids. V was trimmed by 0 bases and J by 4 bases, leaving 15 bases between them. The DNA of the CDR3 is TGCGCCAGCAGCCAAGAATGGGGCAGCATCCCAGAGACCCAGTACTTC. It translates to CASSQEWGSIPETQYF.

In DNA, the CDR3 is TGTGCCAGCAGTGAGGATAGCGGGAGAGGTTTGAATGAGCAGTTCTTC. It yields the protein CASSEDSGRGLNEQFF. This chain uses TRBV2 with TRBJ2-1; 9 bases are shared with TRBD2. The CDR3 loop spans 16 amino acids. The germline V gene has CDR1 SNHLY and CDR2 FYNNEI. The V and J ends lost 3 bases and 7 bases, in that order; junction bases with no gene match: 10.

The chain combines TRBV28 with TRBJ1-5; 8 positions match TRBD1. CDR3 length: 17 amino acids. Germline CDR1 and CDR2: MDHEN and SYDVKM. V dropped 5 bases and J dropped 1; count of bases not matched to a gene: 10. The chain's CDR3 is CASSTLSGGASNQPQHF. The CDR3 DNA is TGTGCCAGCAGTACCTTATCAGGGGGCGCGAGCAATCAGCCCCAGCATTTT.

V gene TRBV27 combines with J gene TRBJ2-7, with 9 bases matching TRBD1. Per germline, CDR1 MNHEY and CDR2 SMNVEV (reference sequence). The CDR3 has 14 amino acids. V lost 2 bases and J lost 6; bases outside the gene matches: 5. CDR3 nucleotide sequence: TGTGCCAGCAGTTTAGCGGGACAGGGATCCGAGCAGTACTTC. Translated: CASSLAGQGSEQYF.

The rearrangement uses TRBV28 and TRBJ2-6; 7 positions match TRBD1. CDR1 is MDHEN and CDR2 is SYDVKM in the germline V gene. The CDR3 consists of 19 residues. V lost 4 bases, J lost 0 bases, and 12 bases stayed unmatched. The CDR3 nucleotides read TGTGCCAGCAGTTCGCCACTTGACAGGGCACACTCTGGGGCCAACGTCCTGACTTTC. This sequence encodes CASSSPLDRAHSGANVLTF.

The gene calls are TRBV27 and TRBJ1-3, with 8 bases lining up with TRBD1. The CDR3 is 16 amino acids. Per germline, CDR1 MNHEY and CDR2 SMNVEV (reference sequence). V was clipped by 5 bases and J by 1 base; unmatched bases: 7. The CDR3 bases are TGTGCCAGCAGTAAACGGACAGGGCGGTCTGGAAACACCATATATTTT. Its translation is CASSKRTGRSGNTIYF.

The chain employs TRBV6-5 and TRBJ1-5; no definite D call. This CDR3 spans 15 amino acids. Trimming took off 6 bases at V and 7 bases at J, with 19 bases between the two ends. Looked up from germline, CDR1 is MNHEY and CDR2 is SVGAGI. CDR3 sequence reads: CASRVQAGEQQPQHF. For the CDR3, the DNA is TGTGCCAGCAGAGTTCAGGCCGGGGAACAACAGCCCCAGCATTTT.

J is TRBJ2-5 and V is TRBV7-9; D is undetermined. Germline V gives CDR1 SEHNR, CDR2 FQNEAQ (reference sequence). The CDR3 has 11 residues. Trimming stripped 6 bases from V and 2 bases from J, with 4 bases between. The CDR3 DNA reads TGTGCCAGCAGTCAACAAGAGACCCAGTACTTC. Translated: CASSQQETQYF.

CDR3 in amino acids: CASSQESSYNSPLHF. The DNA of the CDR3 is TGTGCCAGCAGCCAAGAGAGCTCCTATAATTCACCCCTCCACTTT. The rearrangement links TRBV4-2 to TRBJ1-6; D uncertain. Germline values: CDR1 LGHNA, CDR2 YNFKEQ. CDR3 size: 15 residues. The ends were cut back, 0 bases at V and 0 bases at J, with 3 bases in the middle.

This chain uses TRBV19 with TRBJ2-4; the match to TRBD2 covers 7 bases. This CDR3 is built from 17 residues. J gave up 2 bases and V 5 bases, and 12 bases lay outside the gene matches. In germline, CDR1 is LNHDA, CDR2 SQIVND (reference sequence). The CDR3 region is CASSLGGGRLTKNIQYF. For the CDR3, the DNA is TGTGCCAGTAGTCTTGGCGGCGGGAGACTGACCAAAAACATTCAGTACTTC.

The genes are TRBV3-1 (or the pseudogene TRBV3-2) and TRBJ1-1, with TRBD1 as a possible D gene (5 bases). Looked up from germline, CDR1 is LGHDT and CDR2 is YNNKEL (reference sequence). This CDR3 spans 15 amino acids. V lost 4 bases and J 11 bases, leaving 23 bases between the germline ends. As DNA, the CDR3 is TGTGCCAGCAGCCCCCAACCAACAGGAGCCAGGGTTGCTTTCTTT. It encodes CASSPQPTGARVAFF.

V is TRBV19 and J is TRBJ1-1; 10 bases line up with TRBD1. Germline assignment: CDR1 LNHDA and CDR2 SQIVND (reference sequence). CDR3 length: 13 amino acids. V dropped 0 bases and J dropped 10; count of bases not matched to a gene: 2. The CDR3 sequence: CASSIDRDRGAFF. CDR3 coding DNA: TGTGCCAGTAGTATAGATCGGGACAGGGGAGCTTTCTTT. The full variable domain, in which reference TRBV19 and TRBJ1-1 provide the parts outside the CDR3, is DGGITQSPKYLFRKEGQNVTLSCEQNLNHDAMYWYRQDPGQGLRLIYYSQIVNDFQKGDIAEGYSVSREKKESFPLTVTSAQKNPTAFYLCASSIDRDRGAFFGQGTRLTVV.

This chain uses TRBV19 with TRBJ2-2; the match to TRBD2 covers 10 bases. CDR1 and CDR2 from the germline V gene are LNHDA and SQIVND (reference sequence). The J segment lost 3 bases and the V segment lost 5 bases, leaving 12 bases of the junction unmatched. This CDR3 contains 18 residues. The CDR3 sequence is CASSSISGRALDTGELFF. The CDR3 DNA sequence: TGTGCCAGTAGTTCGATCAGCGGGAGGGCCCTCGACACCGGGGAGCTGTTTTTT.

The chain is built from TRBV28 and TRBJ2-3; D is possibly TRBD1 (5 bases). V lost 6 bases and J lost 1, with 14 bases in between. Per germline, CDR1 MDHEN and CDR2 SYDVKM. The CDR3 has 15 amino acids. CDR3: CASSHEVTGTDTQYF. The CDR3 region has the DNA TGTGCCAGCAGCCACGAAGTGACAGGCACAGATACGCAGTATTTT.

V is TRBV3-1 (or the pseudogene TRBV3-2) and J is TRBJ2-3; 13 positions match TRBD2. CDR1 and CDR2 from the germline V gene are LGHDT and YNNKEL (reference sequence). This CDR3 has 16 amino acids. Trimming at V came to 6 bases and at J to 1 base, leaving 4 bases not matched to a gene. The CDR3 loop is CASRPTSGRGTDTQYF. CDR3 in DNA: TGTGCCAGCAGACCAACTAGCGGGAGGGGCACAGATACGCAGTATTTT.

The genes are TRBV18 and TRBJ2-3, with TRBD1 identical over 8 bases. Per germline, CDR1 KGHSH and CDR2 LQKENI. The CDR3 totals 15 residues. The J segment lost 5 bases and the V segment lost 3 bases, leaving 7 bases of the junction unmatched. The CDR3 nucleotides are TGTGCCAGCTCACCCAGCAGGGGGCGCGAAGATACGCAGTATTTT. Protein product: CASSPSRGREDTQYF.

This clone was seen a handful of times. The rearrangement joins TRBV27 to TRBJ2-2, with TRBD2 identical over 15 bases. CDR3 length: 16 amino acids. V dropped 4 bases and J dropped 7; count of bases not matched to a gene: 4. CDR1 and CDR2 from the germline V gene are MNHEY and SMNVEV (reference sequence). The CDR3 region has the DNA TGTGCCAGCAGTTCGGGACTAGCGGGGGGCGTCGGGGAGCTGTTTTTT. This gives the protein CASSSGLAGGVGELFF.

The chain has TRBV19 and TRBJ2-5; possible D gene TRBD1, 6 bases. V lost 3 bases and J lost 5, with 16 bases in between. This CDR3 is built from 15 residues. Germline V lookup: CDR1 LNHDA, CDR2 SQIVND (reference sequence). CDR3 nucleotide sequence: TGTGCCAGTAGTATCCCCTCTGGGGGCGGTGAGACCCAGTACTTC. It encodes CASSIPSGGGETQYF.

J is TRBJ2-1 and V is TRBV4-1; no reliable D call. Looked up from germline, CDR1 is MGHRA and CDR2 is YSYEKL. This CDR3 has 16 residues. V was shortened by 1 base and J by 2 bases, with 12 bases between the two germline ends. The DNA for the CDR3 is TGCGCCAGCAGCCAAGGCTACGGAGTCGCCTACAATGAGCAGTTCTTC. It is translated as CASSQGYGVAYNEQFF.

This clone was counted between two and nine times. DNA for the CDR3: TGTGCCAGCAGGAGGGACGGAGGGAATTCACCCCTCCACTTT. Protein product: CASRRDGGNSPLHF. The chain links TRBV2 to TRBJ1-6, with a tentative D call TRBD1 (5 bases). The CDR3 has 14 amino acids. V was trimmed by 6 bases and J by 7 bases, leaving 13 bases between them. CDR1 SNHLY and CDR2 FYNNEI come from the germline V gene.

This clone has just one count. The chain links TRBV19 to TRBJ1-1; no clear D gene. The CDR3 loop spans 15 amino acids. V was cut by 5 bases and J by 4 bases, with 17 bases left in between. The germline gives CDR1 LNHDA, CDR2 SQIVND (reference sequence). The CDR3 sequence: CASSYGKNWATEAFF. The CDR3 DNA reads TGTGCCAGTAGTTATGGTAAGAATTGGGCCACTGAAGCTTTCTTT.

V usage is TRBV10-3 and J usage is TRBJ2-7, with 8 nucleotides matching TRBD1. V shed 3 bases and J 13 bases; nucleotides not matched to a gene: 11. Germline CDR1 and CDR2: ENHRY and SYGVKD. The CDR3 extends over 13 amino acids. The CDR3 here is CAISDGRDRFQYF. CDR3 DNA: TGTGCCATCAGTGATGGCCGGGACAGGTTTCAATACTTC.